What follows are 24 T cell receptor beta chains derived from one specimen sequenced in a study of T cells in women clearing cervical HPV infection. Repertoires were generated with immunoSEQ multiplex PCR, while TCRdb's copy carries only in-frame clones and drops some. Its clone listing holds roughly 19,000 clones. Sequencing was performed on blood buffy coat. These receptors all stem from a woman between 18 and 69 years old with a cervical HPV16 infection that either progressed to CIN3+ or cleared (not recorded which).

As to this clone: The DNA ends 3 residues before the CDR3 does, and the rest of the CDR3 is filled in from the germline J gene. This chain links TRBV5-1 with TRBJ2-1; 7 nucleotides align to TRBD2. Trimming removed 5 bases from V and 7 bases from J; junction bases left unmatched: 6. The CDR3 contains 13 residues. CDR1 and CDR2 (germline): SGHRS, YFSETQ. The CDR3 loop reads CASRWGGENEQFF. CDR3 DNA, as far as it was read: TGCGCCAGCAGATGGGGAGGGGAAAATGAG.

With respect to this clone: From the germline J gene comes the end of the CDR3, since the read stops 3 residues before it. The chain links TRBV19 to TRBJ1-2, with 7 bases matching TRBD1. The germline CDR1 and CDR2 sequences are LNHDA and SQIVND (reference sequence). The CDR3 loop spans 15 amino acids. The V gene end was trimmed by 4 bases and the J gene end by 2 bases; junction bases not matched to a gene: 7. CDR3 sequence reads: CASSTNRGFNYGYTF. The covered CDR3 bases are TGTGCCAGTAGTACGAACAGGGGATTCAACTATGGC.

In the case of this clone: The read gets to within 3 residues of the CDR3 end, and the germline J gene fills in the rest. V gene TRBV7-9 combines with J gene TRBJ1-2; no reliable D call. CDR1 is SEHNR and CDR2 is FQNEAQ in the germline V gene (reference sequence). The CDR3 covers 12 residues. This CDR3 reads CASSPSPGDYTF. Incomplete CDR3 DNA: TGTGCCAGCAGCCCCAGTCCGGGTGAC.

Remarks on this clone: The CDR3 end lies 3 residues beyond the end of the read and is filled in from the germline J gene. The chain combines TRBV5-6 with TRBJ1-1; 7 bases fit TRBD1. V shed 5 bases, J shed 5 bases, and the junction held 9 bases outside the gene matches. This CDR3 region has 14 residues. Germline lookup yields CDR1 SGHDT and CDR2 YYEEEE. CDR3 bases read: TGTGCCAGCAGTCCCGACAGGGCCGAGACTGAA. It translates to CASSPDRAETE. In full, the CDR3 is CASSPDRAETEAFF.

This clone is classed as large (0.1 to 1%) by frequency. The read is 3 residues too short to cover the CDR3 end, so that end is filled in from the germline J gene. J is TRBJ2-3 and V is TRBV18; TRBD1 agrees at 7 bases. V was clipped by 3 bases and J by 1 base; unmatched bases: 4. CDR3 length: 15 amino acids. Per germline, CDR1 KGHSH and CDR2 LQKENI. Partial CDR3 DNA: TGTGCCAGCTCACCCACCGGGACAGGCACAGATACG. It is translated as CASSPTGTGTDT. The entire CDR3 is CASSPTGTGTDTQYF.

Points on this clone: The CDR3 goes on 3 residues after the read ends, and that part is filled in from the germline J gene. The chain employs TRBV18 and TRBJ1-2, with TRBD1 matching over 8 bases. Germline assignment: CDR1 KGHSH and CDR2 LQKENI. The CDR3 runs 15 residues. Trimming took 2 bases from V and 4 from J; bases not matched to a gene: 6. The CDR3 reads CASSPAGGEIYGYTF. The CDR3 bases that were read are TGTGCCAGCTCACCAGCAGGGGGCGAAATCTATGGC.

With regard to this clone: The junction does not match germline at one end; this may be a read error. With the read ending 3 residues before the CDR3 end, the germline J gene is used to fill in that end. The V and J genes are TRBV4-2 and TRBJ2-1; 10 nucleotides agree with TRBD2. Germline values: CDR1 LGHNA, CDR2 YNFKEQ. This CDR3 region has 15 residues. Partial CDR3 DNA: TGCGCCAGCACGCCGGTCCTAGCGGGAGACAATGAG. Protein sequence: CASTPVLAGDNE. From start to end, the CDR3 is CASTPVLAGDNEQFF.

A word on this clone: Sequencing ends 3 residues short of the CDR3 end; the germline J gene provides the rest. This chain connects TRBV5-1 to TRBJ1-2, with D possibly being TRBD1 (6 bases). This CDR3 has 14 residues. V gave up 5 bases and J gave up 1 base, with 12 bases separating them. Germline V gene sequence: CDR1 SGHRS, CDR2 YFSETQ. CDR3 loop: CASRGTSDNYGYTF. The sequenced CDR3 bases are TGCGCCAGCAGGGGGACATCCGATAACTATGGC.

Worth noting for this clone: The CDR3 goes on 3 residues after the read ends, and that part is filled in from the germline J gene. The chain combines TRBV20-1 with TRBJ2-3; the match to TRBD1 covers 12 bases. The germline V gene encodes CDR1 DFQATT and CDR2 SNEGSKA (reference sequence). The length of the CDR3 is 13 residues. The DNA read from the CDR3 is TGCAGTTCCCGGGACAGGGGGCGAGAGACG. It encodes CSSRDRGRET. The CDR3 as a whole reads CSSRDRGRETQYF.

In the case of this clone: The CDR3 end lies 3 residues beyond the end of the read and is filled in from the germline J gene. The gene calls are TRBV11-2 and TRBJ2-7; D possibly corresponds to TRBD2 (5 bases). The germline CDR1 and CDR2 sequences are SGHAT and FQNNGV. This CDR3 region has 15 residues. With 0 bases removed from V and 2 bases from J, the gap between germline ends came to 11 bases. The sequenced CDR3 bases are TGTGCCAGCAGCTTAGAGGGCGGGTCTACCTACGAG. Protein: CASSLEGGSTYE. The full CDR3 protein is CASSLEGGSTYEQYF. The full variable domain, completed using reference TRBV11-2 and TRBJ2-7, is EAGVAQSPRYKIIEKRQSVAFWCNPISGHATLYWYQQILGQGPKLLIQFQNNGVVDDSQLPKDRFSAERLKGVDSTLKIQPAKLEDSAVYLCASSLEGGSTYEQYFGPGTRLTVT.

This clone registers medium-sized by frequency. The read ends 3 residues early relative to the CDR3; the germline J gene fills the gap. The J gene is TRBJ2-2, the V gene TRBV29-1; 7 bases are a match to TRBD1. The CDR3 extends over 15 amino acids. J gave up 2 bases and V 5 bases, and 8 bases lay outside the gene matches. CDR1 and CDR2 from the germline V gene are SQVTM and ANQGSEA. The CDR3 sequence is CSVYDRDLNTGELFF. CDR3 DNA, as far as it was read: TGCAGCGTTTACGACAGGGATCTTAACACCGGGGAG.

In the case of this clone: The observed sequence ends 3 residues before the CDR3 terminus, with the missing tail filled in from the germline J gene. The gene calls are TRBV30 and TRBJ1-2; weak D call: TRBD1 (5 bases). V was pared by 0 bases and J by 2 bases, with 13 bases between. This CDR3 comprises 15 residues. Germline lookup yields CDR1 GTSNPN and CDR2 SVGIG (reference sequence). The part of the CDR3 DNA that was read is TGTGCCTGGAGTGTACGCGGCTGGACAAACTATGGC. Translated: CAWSVRGWTNYG. The complete CDR3 sequence is CAWSVRGWTNYGYTF.

Concerning this clone: The read ends 3 residues early relative to the CDR3; the germline J gene fills the gap. V usage is TRBV6-2 or TRBV6-3 and J usage is TRBJ2-3, with 7 positions matching TRBD1. Germline-derived CDR1 and CDR2 are MNHEY and SVGEGT. CDR3 length: 17 residues. Incomplete CDR3 DNA: TGTGCCAGCAGTTACCACAGGGGAGAGGAGTACCAAGAGACG. Its protein is CASSYHRGEEYQET. The CDR3 in its entirety is CASSYHRGEEYQETQYF.

For this clone: With the read ending 3 residues before the CDR3 end, the germline J gene is used to fill in that end. The chain couples TRBV7-6 to TRBJ1-1; D gene uncertain. The CDR3 runs 14 residues. The V and J ends lost 7 bases and 6 bases respectively, with 18 bases between them. Germline CDR1 SGHVS, CDR2 FNYEAQ. This CDR3 is CASTARGPPAEAFF. Incomplete CDR3 DNA: TGTGCCAGCACCGCCCGCGGTCCTCCAGCTGAA.

For this clone: The read finishes 3 residues shy of the CDR3 end, and the germline J gene is used to complete it. The J gene is TRBJ2-5, the V gene TRBV7-3; 8 bases match TRBD2. Germline V gene lookup returns CDR1 SGHTA and CDR2 FQGTGA. J was trimmed by 5 bases and V by 5 bases; bases with no gene match: 13. The CDR3 runs 16 residues. Incomplete CDR3 DNA: TGTGCCAGCAGCCCAACGGAAGGACTAGCCGAGGAGACC. Translated, it gives CASSPTEGLAEET. The CDR3 as a whole reads CASSPTEGLAEETQYF.

As to this clone: The missing CDR3 end, 3 residues past where the read stops, is filled in from the germline J gene. The rearrangement links TRBV20-1 to TRBJ1-1; perhaps TRBD1 as D (5 bases). Trimming shortened V by 0 bases and J by 1 base, and 9 bases separated the two germline ends. The germline V gene encodes CDR1 DFQATT and CDR2 SNEGSKA (reference sequence). The CDR3 consists of 14 residues. The CDR3 bases that were read are TGCAGTGCTAGAGATGCGAGGGGGAACACTGAA. Its protein product is CSARDARGNTE. The full CDR3 reads CSARDARGNTEAFF.

Notes on this clone: The sequenced fragment ends 3 residues before the CDR3 boundary, so the rest is inferred from the germline J gene. The chain carries TRBV7-2 and TRBJ1-4; TRBD1 might be the D (5 bases). The CDR3 consists of 15 residues. V shed 5 bases and J shed 3 bases, with 13 bases lying between them. Germline assignment: CDR1 SGHTA and CDR2 FQGNSA. The CDR3 sequence: CASSPRGGANEKLFF. CDR3 bases read: TGTGCCAGCAGCCCGCGGGGGGGTGCTAATGAAAAA.

As to this clone: The read ends 3 residues before the CDR3 terminus; that terminus is restored from the germline J gene. This sequence joins TRBV7-8 and TRBJ2-2; 7 bases agree with TRBD2. Germline loops: CDR1 SGHVS, CDR2 FQNEAQ. Unmatched junction bases numbered 7, after V lost 5 bases and J lost 1 base. This CDR3 spans 16 amino acids. The part of the CDR3 DNA that was read is TGTGCCAGCAGCCCCATAACTAGCGTGAACACCGGGGAG. This translates into CASSPITSVNTGE. The CDR3 in its entirety is CASSPITSVNTGELFF. Looking up the rest from reference TRBV7-8 and TRBJ2-2 gives the full variable domain: GAGVSQSPRYKVAKRGQDVALRCDPISGHVSLFWYQQALGQGPEFLTYFQNEAQLDKSGLPSDRFFAERPEGSVSTLKIQRTQQEDSAVYLCASSPITSVNTGELFFGEGSRLTVL.

About this clone: Read data end 3 residues before the CDR3 end; the end is taken from the germline J gene. The chain has TRBV7-2 and TRBJ2-3, with D unresolved. The V gene's germline CDR1 is SGHTA and CDR2 FQGNSA. The CDR3 covers 14 residues. CDR3 DNA (partial): TGTGCCAGCAGCTTAGGTTTAGCCCAAGAGACG. Translated: CASSLGLAQET. The full CDR3 protein reads CASSLGLAQETQYF.

Details on this clone: With the read ending 3 residues before the CDR3 end, the germline J gene is used to fill in that end. The chain uses TRBV7-9 and TRBJ1-2; D not certain. In germline, CDR1 is SEHNR, CDR2 FQNEAQ (reference sequence). The CDR3 has 14 amino acids. CDR3 region: CASSLSGRVGTYTF. CDR3 DNA, as far as it was read: TGTGCCAGCAGCTTAAGCGGGAGAGTAGGTACC.

With regard to this clone: The read gets to within 3 residues of the CDR3 end, and the germline J gene fills in the rest. The chain carries TRBV7-9 and TRBJ2-3; 14 positions agree with TRBD2. The germline V gene has CDR1 SEHNR and CDR2 FQNEAQ (reference sequence). The CDR3 is 14 amino acids. The covered CDR3 bases are TGTGCCAGCAGCCCGGGACTAGCGGGAGAGACG. It specifies CASSPGLAGET. The full CDR3 reads CASSPGLAGETQYF.

A word on this clone: Read data end 3 residues before the CDR3 end; the end is taken from the germline J gene. The chain uses TRBV7-2 and TRBJ1-2, with unresolved D. Germline V gives CDR1 SGHTA, CDR2 FQGNSA. The CDR3 consists of 15 residues. The part of the CDR3 DNA that was read is TGTGCCAGCAGCTTCTCCACTAGTATCGTAGGCGAC. Translation gives CASSFSTSIVGD. The CDR3 in full is CASSFSTSIVGDYTF.

Details on this clone: The read gets to within 3 residues of the CDR3 end, and the germline J gene fills in the rest. The V and J genes are TRBV6-2 or TRBV6-3 and TRBJ2-1, with 7 bases fitting TRBD2. The length of the CDR3 is 13 residues. The germline CDR1 and CDR2 sequences are MNHEY and SVGEGT. V gave up 9 bases and J gave up 7 bases; unmatched junction bases: 9. Incomplete CDR3 DNA: TGTGCCAGTAAGCGGGATAGTCAGAATGAG. Amino acid sequence: CASKRDSQNE. The full CDR3 reads CASKRDSQNEQFF.

Regarding this clone: The read comes to an end 3 residues before the CDR3 does, leaving the germline J gene to fill in the end. This chain uses TRBV19 with TRBJ2-6, with D perhaps matching TRBD1 (6 bases). This CDR3 has 15 residues. Trimming removed 5 bases at V and 5 bases at J, with 13 bases between. Looked up from germline, CDR1 is LNHDA and CDR2 is SQIVND (reference sequence). This chain's CDR3 is CASSADRLRANVLTF. The CDR3 bases that were read are TGTGCCAGTAGTGCCGACAGGTTACGGGCCAACGTC.